The following is a TCR beta chain sequence with its context. This entry is derived from a study of blood T cell repertoires in COVID-19. The assay was immunoSEQ multiplex PCR, and TCRdb's table has in-frame clones only and misses some. The sample shows 85,000 to 120,000 clones, around 92% of them seen only once. The germline V gene has CDR1 KGHDR and CDR2 SFDVKD. The CDR3 totals 15 residues. Between the trimmed V and J ends, which lost 0 bases and 3 bases, there was a span of 8 bases. This rearrangement joins TRBV24-1 to TRBJ2-1, with D perhaps matching TRBD2 (6 bases). This clonotype was obtained from a man aged 18 to 30 with acute or convalescent COVID-19. Input material: peripheral blood. CDR3 protein: CATSDLFSGYNEQFF. CDR3 in DNA: TGTGCCACCAGTGATTTGTTTAGCGGCTACAATGAGCAGTTCTTC.